What follows are 27 T cell receptor beta chains derived from one specimen sequenced in a study of identical twins. MiXCR was run by TCRdb on the 5' RACE reads, yielding one entry per CDR3 protein. In the table there are about 240,000 distinct CDR3 sequences, about 13% of which are singletons. The sample was also reused in another study, on yellow fever vaccine responses in identical twins.

Sample: memory (CD45RO+) T cells sorted from blood. The source is a young woman in good health.

This clonotype was recorded at least ten times. The rearrangement joins TRBV10-3 to TRBJ2-7; 9 positions agree with TRBD1. Germline loops: CDR1 ENHRY, CDR2 SYGVKD. CDR3 size: 15 residues. With 3 bases clipped from V and 3 bases from J, the junction kept 6 bases outside the gene matches. CDR3 sequence (DNA): TGTGCCATCAGTGATCCGGGACAGGGTCTCTACGAGCAGTACTTC. The encoded protein is CAISDPGQGLYEQYF.

This clonotype has just a few counts. DNA of the CDR3: TGCAGTGCTATGGGTGACAGGGGGCATCTCGAGCAGTACTTC. Translated: CSAMGDRGHLEQYF. The rearrangement joins TRBV20-1 to TRBJ2-7; 10 nucleotides align to TRBD1. Germline V gene data show CDR1 as DFQATT and CDR2 as SNEGSKA (reference sequence). V gave up 4 bases and J gave up 6 bases; unmatched junction bases: 9. This CDR3 contains 14 residues.

This chain connects TRBV6-5 to TRBJ2-4; D is unresolved. CDR1 is MNHEY and CDR2 is SVGAGI in the germline V gene. V lost 4 bases and J 2 bases, leaving 21 bases between the germline ends. This CDR3 is 18 amino acids long. In DNA form, the CDR3 reads TGTGCCAGCAGTTCCCACTCGAGTCCCCAAAGGACCAAAAACATTCAGTACTTC. Translated: CASSSHSSPQRTKNIQYF.

This clonotype was detected many times. The genes are TRBV15 and TRBJ1-2, with 7 bases that match TRBD1. The ends lost 3 bases at V and 7 bases at J; junction bases unmatched: 8. CDR3 length: 14 residues. Germline V gene lookup returns CDR1 LNHNV and CDR2 YYDKDF (reference sequence). The CDR3 sequence is CATSRVRDSSGYTF. Written as DNA, the CDR3 is TGTGCCACCAGCAGGGTCCGGGACAGTTCTGGCTACACCTTC. Together with reference TRBV15 and TRBJ1-2, the CDR3 gives the full variable domain: DAMVIQNPRYQVTQFGKPVTLSCSQTLNHNVMYWYQQKSSQAPKLLFHYYDKDFNNEADTPDNFQSRRPNTSFCFLDIRSPGLGDTAMYLCATSRVRDSSGYTFGSGTRLTVV.

The V call is TRBV30, the J call TRBJ2-2, with D possibly TRBD1 on 6 matching bases. Germline loops: CDR1 GTSNPN, CDR2 SVGIG (reference sequence). This CDR3 is built from 14 residues. The V gene lost 7 bases and the J gene lost 1 base, with 13 bases spanning the gap. CDR3 region: CASSRTENTGELFF. CDR3 DNA: TGTGCCTCCAGCCGGACAGAGAACACCGGGGAGCTGTTTTTT.

The table lists this clonotype with a few counts. The chain links TRBV12-3 or TRBV12-4 to TRBJ2-3, with 12 bases lining up with TRBD2. V was clipped by 10 bases and J by 4 bases; unmatched bases: 9. The length of the CDR3 is 15 residues. The CDR3 sequence: CATSTTSGGSDTQYF. CDR3 DNA: TGTGCCACCTCTACGACTAGCGGGGGTTCAGATACGCAGTATTTT.

This chain joins TRBV6-2 or TRBV6-3 and TRBJ2-1; D is uncertain. The CDR3 runs to 13 residues. CDR1 and CDR2 (germline): MNHEY, SVGEGT. The V end was cut by 8 bases, the J end by 0 bases, with 8 bases between. In DNA form, the CDR3 reads TGTGCCAGCGGGAAAGGCTCCTACAATGAGCAGTTCTTC. This codes for CASGKGSYNEQFF.

The chain joins TRBV7-9 to TRBJ2-1; 7 positions match TRBD1. This CDR3 contains 14 residues. With 3 bases clipped from V and 6 bases from J, the junction kept 5 bases outside the gene matches. CDR1 SEHNR and CDR2 FQNEAQ come from the germline V gene (reference sequence). The chain's CDR3 is CASSFRQGPNEQFF. The DNA of the CDR3 is TGTGCCAGCAGCTTTCGACAGGGCCCCAATGAGCAGTTCTTC.

This clonotype was found a few times. The rearrangement uses TRBV24-1 and TRBJ2-1, with TRBD1 matching 9 bases. Germline lookup yields CDR1 KGHDR and CDR2 SFDVKD. The CDR3 has 16 amino acids. The ends lost 3 bases at V and 4 bases at J; junction bases unmatched: 6. The CDR3 DNA reads as TGTGCCACCAGTGATACCGACAGGGGGGTTTACAATGAGCAGTTCTTC. Amino acids: CATSDTDRGVYNEQFF.

V and J are TRBV6-5 and TRBJ2-2, with 11 positions matching TRBD2. CDR1 MNHEY and CDR2 SVGAGI come from the germline V gene. V shed 8 bases and J 0 bases; nucleotides not matched to a gene: 5. The CDR3 is 16 residues long. CDR3 DNA: TGTGCCAGCGTCACTAGCGGGGGCCCGAACACCGGGGAGCTGTTTTTT. Translating it yields CASVTSGGPNTGELFF.

As to this clonotype: This may be a read error, as it is one base from a much larger clone. The chain couples TRBV10-3 to TRBJ2-2, with D possibly being TRBD2 (5 bases). This CDR3 is built from 14 residues. Germline V gene sequence: CDR1 ENHRY, CDR2 SYGVKD. The CDR3 region is CAISALANTGELVF. The CDR3 DNA reads as TGTGCCATCAGTGCTTTAGCGAACACCGGGGAGCTGGTTTTT.

This clonotype showed up just a few times. V usage is TRBV5-1 and J usage is TRBJ2-1; 7 positions agree with TRBD1. This CDR3 contains 13 residues. J lost 9 bases, V lost 1 base, and 4 bases had no gene match. CDR1 and CDR2 (germline): SGHRS, YFSETQ. This chain's CDR3 is CASSLTGDGEQFF. CDR3 coding DNA: TGCGCCAGCAGCTTGACAGGGGATGGTGAGCAGTTCTTC.

V usage is TRBV6-5 and J usage is TRBJ2-6; D is ambiguous. V gave up 6 bases and J gave up 5 bases, with 5 bases separating them. The CDR3 has 12 amino acids. Germline lookup yields CDR1 MNHEY and CDR2 SVGAGI. For the CDR3, the DNA is TGTGCCAGCAGCACCTGGGCCAACGTCCTGACTTTC. Translated, it gives CASSTWANVLTF.

This clonotype occurred a few times. The chain has TRBV4-2 and TRBJ2-7; D gene uncertain. Germline V lookup: CDR1 LGHNA, CDR2 YNFKEQ. This CDR3 has 13 amino acids. The V end was cut by 0 bases, the J end by 5 bases, with 8 bases between. CDR3 amino acids: CASSQEIVHEQYF. DNA for the CDR3: TGTGCCAGCAGCCAAGAAATAGTCCACGAGCAGTACTTC.

This clonotype has just a few counts. The chain joins TRBV28 to TRBJ1-6, with D unresolved. Germline V gene sequence: CDR1 MDHEN, CDR2 SYDVKM. Trimming took 2 bases from V and 5 from J, leaving 16 bases between them. CDR3 length: 17 residues. CDR3 nucleotide sequence: TGTGCCAGCAGTTTAGGAATTGTCGGGAGGGATAATTCACCCCTCCACTTT. Translating it yields CASSLGIVGRDNSPLHF.

This clonotype showed up just a few times. V usage is TRBV7-9 and J usage is TRBJ2-7; TRBD2 matches at 7 bases. Germline CDR1 is SEHNR and CDR2 is FQNEAQ (reference sequence). V shed 11 bases, J shed 6 bases, and the junction held 10 bases outside the gene matches. The CDR3 length is 12 residues. CDR3 loop: CAAGEVDGEQYF. CDR3 in DNA: TGTGCCGCGGGGGAAGTCGACGGCGAGCAGTACTTC.

This clonotype has only a few counts. The gene calls are TRBV3-1 and TRBJ2-1; 7 bases are a match to TRBD2. The CDR3 runs 15 residues. V was pared by 2 bases and J by 7 bases, with 8 bases of the junction left unmatched. Germline CDR1 is LGHDT and CDR2 is YNNKEL (reference sequence). CDR3 nucleotide sequence: TGTGCCAGCAGCCAATGGGCGGGGGAATTGAATGAGCAGTTCTTC. As protein: CASSQWAGELNEQFF.

This clonotype was picked up a small number of times. This chain links TRBV11-1 with TRBJ2-3; 11 bases align to TRBD2. CDR3 length: 15 amino acids. Trimming took 3 bases from V and 7 from J; bases not matched to a gene: 6. The germline CDR1 and CDR2 sequences are SGHAT and FQDESV (reference sequence). The CDR3 spells CASSLTSGNLHTQYF. The CDR3 DNA sequence: TGTGCCAGCAGCTTGACTAGCGGGAATCTGCATACGCAGTATTTT.

The J gene is TRBJ1-6, the V gene TRBV9; D is unclear. V was shortened by 0 bases and J by 9 bases, with 10 bases between the two germline ends. The CDR3 is 14 residues long. CDR1 is SGDLS and CDR2 is YYNGEE in the germline V gene. CDR3 in DNA: TGTGCCAGCAGCGTAGCTAGGACGAGTTCACCCCTCCACTTT. Translating gives CASSVARTSSPLHF.

In its sample, this clonotype was seen many times. This chain uses TRBV20-1 with TRBJ2-7; D perhaps matches TRBD2 (5 bases). Trimming cost V 4 bases and J 1 base, with 14 bases left between them. This CDR3 is 14 amino acids long. Per the germline V gene, CDR1 is DFQATT and CDR2 is SNEGSKA (reference sequence). The CDR3 protein is CSAKRRTGSYEQYF. CDR3 in DNA: TGCAGTGCTAAACGGAGGACCGGATCCTACGAGCAGTACTTC.

The chain is built from TRBV29-1 and TRBJ2-5; 7 bases line up with TRBD1. Germline V CDR1 and CDR2: SQVTM, ANQGSEA. The junction had 5 bases not matched to a gene; V was cut back by 6 bases and J by 4 bases. The CDR3 is 12 residues long. CDR3 region: CSVTGSRETQYF. Written as DNA, the CDR3 is TGCAGCGTGACAGGGTCCAGAGAGACCCAGTACTTC. Using reference TRBV29-1 and TRBJ2-5 for the parts outside the CDR3, the full variable domain is SAVISQKPSRDICQRGTSLTIQCQVDSQVTMMFWYRQQPGQSLTLIATANQGSEATYESGFVIDKFPISRPNLTFSTLTVSNMSPEDSSIYLCSVTGSRETQYFGPGTRLLVL.

This clonotype was found many times. This rearrangement joins TRBV6-2 or TRBV6-3 to TRBJ2-7; D is perhaps TRBD2 (5 bases). The CDR3 consists of 15 residues. The germline CDR1 and CDR2 sequences are MNHEY and SVGEGT. V lost 1 base and J lost 5, with 15 bases in between. CDR3 loop: CASSYFYGKGHEQYF. CDR3 coding DNA: TGTGCCAGCAGTTACTTCTACGGGAAGGGCCACGAGCAGTACTTC.

In its sample, this clonotype was seen many times. The genes are TRBV12-3 or TRBV12-4 and TRBJ2-2; 8 bases are shared with TRBD1. The CDR3 runs 15 residues. V was pared by 5 bases and J by 0 bases, with 2 bases of the junction left unmatched. CDR3 bases: TGTGCCAGCAGTACAGGGGGGACGAACACCGGGGAGCTGTTTTTT. Protein sequence: CASSTGGTNTGELFF.

The chain couples TRBV10-3 to TRBJ2-1; 11 bases are shared with TRBD2. The trim removed 0 bases at V and 6 bases at J, leaving 4 bases unmatched. Germline V gives CDR1 ENHRY, CDR2 SYGVKD. The CDR3 is 16 residues long. The CDR3 protein is CAISESITSGSNEQFF. For the CDR3, the DNA is TGTGCCATCAGTGAGTCGATAACTAGCGGGAGCAATGAGCAGTTCTTC.

This clonotype was recorded at least ten times. At one end the junction does not follow the germline gene, possibly because of a read error. The rearrangement uses TRBV7-7 and TRBJ2-5; D not certain. The CDR3 has 13 residues. In germline, CDR1 is SSHAT, CDR2 FNYEAQ (reference sequence). CDR3 in DNA: TGTGCTAGCAGTCTATTAGCAGAAGAGACCCAGTACTTC. Its translation: CASSLLAEETQYF.

The chain links TRBV7-2 to TRBJ2-5; maybe TRBD2 (6 bases). Between the trimmed V and J ends, which lost 1 base and 7 bases, there was a span of 16 bases. Looked up from germline, CDR1 is SGHTA and CDR2 is FQGNSA. The CDR3 is made up of 15 amino acids. CDR3 DNA: TGTGCCAGCAGCTTAGTACAGGCCGGGGGTGTGACCCAGTACTTC. As protein: CASSLVQAGGVTQYF. Combining the CDR3 with reference TRBV7-2 and TRBJ2-5 gives the whole variable domain GAGVSQSPSNKVTEKGKDVELRCDPISGHTALYWYRQSLGQGLEFLIYFQGNSAPDKSGLPSDRFSAERTGGSVSTLTIQRTQQEDSAVYLCASSLVQAGGVTQYFGPGTRLLVL.

This clonotype has only a few counts. The chain has TRBV12-3 or TRBV12-4 and TRBJ1-1; D might be TRBD1 (5 bases). The CDR3 has 15 amino acids. V was trimmed by 6 bases and J by 5 bases, leaving 19 bases between them. The CDR3: CASSFVSGPLTEAFF. DNA of the CDR3: TGTGCCAGCAGCTTTGTGTCGGGACCCCTAACTGAAGCTTTCTTT.